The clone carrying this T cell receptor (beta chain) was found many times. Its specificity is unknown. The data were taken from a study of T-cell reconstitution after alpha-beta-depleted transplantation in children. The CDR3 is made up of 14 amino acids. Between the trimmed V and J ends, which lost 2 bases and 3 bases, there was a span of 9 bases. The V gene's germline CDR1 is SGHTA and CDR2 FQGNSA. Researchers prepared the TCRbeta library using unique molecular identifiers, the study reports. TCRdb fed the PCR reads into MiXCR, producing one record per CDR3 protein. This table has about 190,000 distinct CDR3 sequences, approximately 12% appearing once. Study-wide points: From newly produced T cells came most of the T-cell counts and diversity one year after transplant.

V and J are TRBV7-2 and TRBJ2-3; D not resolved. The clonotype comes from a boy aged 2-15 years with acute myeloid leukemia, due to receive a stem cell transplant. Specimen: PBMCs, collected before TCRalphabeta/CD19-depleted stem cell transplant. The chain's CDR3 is CASSLLRLTDTQYF. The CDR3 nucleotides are TGTGCCAGCAGCTTACTCCGGCTGACAGATACGCAGTATTTT.